This entry lists 23 T cell receptor beta chains sequenced from one sample in a study of cytomegalovirus exposure and HLA in healthy donors. PCR used 60 Vbeta primers and 13 Jbeta primers. Measured with immunoSEQ multiplex PCR; TCRdb has only the in-frame clones, and not every one. Of over 110,000 clones in the sample, 60% to 85% were seen once. Input material: PBMCs. These receptors were obtained from a man between 18 and 29 years old in good health and CMV-seronegative.

The chain employs TRBV4-3 and TRBJ1-4; TRBD1 aligns across 7 bases. The CDR3 is made up of 15 amino acids. V shed 2 bases, J shed 8 bases, and the junction held 8 bases outside the gene matches. CDR1 and CDR2 (germline): LGHNA, YSLEER. The CDR3 DNA follows: TGCGCCAGCAGCCAAAAGACAGGGATGGACGAAAAACTGTTTTTT. Translation gives CASSQKTGMDEKLFF.

This chain links TRBV7-8 with TRBJ1-1; no clear D. Germline lookup yields CDR1 SGHVS and CDR2 FQNEAQ. Trimming took 0 bases from V and 1 from J, leaving 6 bases between them. The CDR3 loop spans 14 amino acids. The CDR3 is CASSLARGNTEAFF. The CDR3 nucleotides read TGTGCCAGCAGCTTAGCGCGGGGGAACACTGAAGCTTTCTTT.

The rearrangement uses TRBV7-2 and TRBJ2-7; tentatively, D is TRBD1 (6 bases). With 5 bases removed from V and 3 bases from J, the gap between germline ends came to 14 bases. The CDR3 runs 14 residues. Germline V gene data show CDR1 as SGHTA and CDR2 as FQGNSA. In nucleotides, the CDR3 is TGTGCCAGCAGCCGAACGGGACAAGGCTACGAGCAGTACTTC. Translated, it gives CASSRTGQGYEQYF.

In this sample, this clone turned up once. This rearrangement joins TRBV27 to TRBJ1-2; 9 bases match TRBD1. V was clipped by 5 bases and J by 0 bases; unmatched bases: 4. CDR3 length equals 15 residues. CDR1 is MNHEY, CDR2 SMNVEV, per germline (reference sequence). CDR3 region: CASSPGQGTNYGYTF. The CDR3 DNA is TGTGCCAGCAGTCCCGGACAGGGGACTAACTATGGCTACACCTTC.

The chain recombines TRBV18 with TRBJ1-5; possibly TRBD1 for D (5 bases). From germline, CDR1 is KGHSH and CDR2 LQKENI. V dropped 4 bases and J dropped 5 bases, with 12 bases sitting between them. This CDR3 comprises 14 residues. The CDR3 reads CASSLARADQPQHF. The CDR3 DNA sequence: TGTGCCAGCTCACTCGCCAGGGCGGATCAGCCCCAGCATTTT.

This clone appeared once. The gene calls are TRBV7-2 and TRBJ2-7; tentative D call: TRBD1 (6 bases). V lost 2 bases and J 0 bases, leaving 8 bases between the germline ends. Germline CDR1 reads SGHTA; CDR2 reads FQGNSA. This CDR3 is built from 14 residues. The CDR3 loop is CASSLTGSSYEQYF. The CDR3 DNA is TGTGCCAGCAGCTTAACAGGGAGCTCCTACGAGCAGTACTTC.

This clone came up a few times. The chain uses TRBV5-1 and TRBJ2-1; tentative D call: TRBD1 (5 bases). Trimming removed 4 bases from V and 8 bases from J, with 25 bases in between. CDR1 SGHRS and CDR2 YFSETQ come from the germline V gene. This CDR3 has 17 amino acids. CDR3 sequence reads: CASSPPLGAAEMDEQFF. CDR3 in DNA: TGCGCCAGCAGCCCGCCCCTTGGGGCCGCTGAAATGGATGAGCAGTTCTTC.

The genes are TRBV2 and TRBJ2-3; D may be TRBD1 (6 bases). There are 14 residues in the CDR3. Germline-derived CDR1 and CDR2 are SNHLY and FYNNEI. With 4 bases removed from V and 1 base from J, the gap between germline ends came to 9 bases. CDR3: CASSGQVRTDTQYF. Written as DNA, the CDR3 is TGTGCCAGCAGTGGACAGGTCCGCACAGATACGCAGTATTTT. Using reference TRBV2 and TRBJ2-3 for the parts outside the CDR3, the full variable domain is EPEVTQTPSHQVTQMGQEVILRCVPISNHLYFYWYRQILGQKVEFLVSFYNNEISEKSEIFDDQFSVERPDGSNFTLKIRSTKLEDSAMYFCASSGQVRTDTQYFGPGTRLTVL.

The genes are TRBV7-2 and TRBJ2-7, with TRBD1 identical over 8 bases. From germline, CDR1 is SGHTA and CDR2 FQGNSA. The V and J ends lost 0 bases and 6 bases, in that order; junction bases with no gene match: 4. The CDR3 covers 14 residues. In DNA form, the CDR3 reads TGTGCCAGCAGCTTAGCAGCGACAGGGGTCGAGCAGTACTTC. Protein: CASSLAATGVEQYF.

The chain couples TRBV9 to TRBJ1-1; D might be TRBD1 (6 bases). Trimming took off 1 base at V and 9 bases at J, with 13 bases between the two ends. The germline V gene encodes CDR1 SGDLS and CDR2 YYNGEE. The CDR3 contains 13 residues. The CDR3 loop reads CASSVSVGAQAFF. The CDR3 nucleotides are TGTGCCAGCAGCGTATCAGTGGGGGCGCAAGCTTTCTTT.

The CDR3 DNA reads as TGTGCCAGCAGCCAACAACAGGAGAAACTGTTTTTT. Its translation: CASSQQQEKLFF. J is TRBJ1-4 and V is TRBV7-9, with TRBD1 as a possible D gene (5 bases). There are 12 residues in the CDR3. The V and J ends lost 5 bases and 11 bases respectively, with 12 bases between them. The germline V gene encodes CDR1 SEHNR and CDR2 FQNEAQ (reference sequence).

This clone was counted once. The rearrangement joins TRBV20-1 to TRBJ2-1; D remains unclear. Trimming took 6 bases from V and 8 from J, leaving 11 bases between them. This CDR3 spans 11 amino acids. Germline V gene data show CDR1 as DFQATT and CDR2 as SNEGSKA (reference sequence). For the CDR3, the DNA is TGCAGTGCAAACATAGAGGATGAGCAGTTCTTC. Residues: CSANIEDEQFF.

The chain uses TRBV6-6 and TRBJ1-5; D possibly corresponds to TRBD1 (6 bases). V gave up 6 bases and J gave up 4 bases, with 10 bases separating them. The germline gives CDR1 MNHNY, CDR2 SVGAGI (reference sequence). CDR3 length: 13 amino acids. The CDR3 sequence is CASSPGVNQPQHF. CDR3 coding DNA: TGTGCCAGCAGCCCAGGGGTAAATCAGCCCCAGCATTTT.

CDR3 sequence: CASSEWTPYGYTF. As DNA, the CDR3 is TGTGCCAGCAGTGAATGGACTCCCTATGGCTACACCTTC. The rearrangement uses TRBV2 and TRBJ1-2; D call uncertain. Trimming stripped 2 bases from V and 4 bases from J, with 8 bases between. The germline gives CDR1 SNHLY, CDR2 FYNNEI. The CDR3 consists of 13 residues.

This chain links TRBV12-5 with TRBJ1-4, with 9 bases lining up with TRBD1. The V gene's germline CDR1 is LGHNT and CDR2 FRNRAP. The J segment lost 7 bases and the V segment lost 0 bases, leaving 3 bases of the junction unmatched. This CDR3 is 15 amino acids long. The CDR3 DNA is TGTGCTAGTGGTTTGGTGCGACAGGGGGGTGAAAAACTGTTTTTT. Amino acid sequence: CASGLVRQGGEKLFF.

This chain uses TRBV29-1 with TRBJ1-1, with 8 bases fitting TRBD1. The CDR3 contains 14 residues. In germline, CDR1 is SQVTM, CDR2 ANQGSEA. Unmatched junction bases numbered 10, after V lost 8 bases and J lost 2 bases. In DNA form, the CDR3 reads TGCAGCTCCGACAGGGCAGGGGGCAACACTGAAGCTTTCTTT. This gives the protein CSSDRAGGNTEAFF.

The rearrangement uses TRBV2 and TRBJ2-3; D might be TRBD2 (5 bases). Germline CDR1 reads SNHLY; CDR2 reads FYNNEI. V was cut by 7 bases and J by 7 bases, with 12 bases left in between. This CDR3 has 12 amino acids. The CDR3 reads CASMDFSNTQYF. The CDR3, as DNA: TGTGCCAGCATGGACTTCTCTAATACGCAGTATTTT.

This clone showed up just a few times. The chain links TRBV6-5 to TRBJ1-6, with 7 bases lining up with TRBD1. V trimming: 0 bases; J trimming: 5 bases; junction bases outside the gene matches: 1. This CDR3 region has 15 residues. The germline gives CDR1 MNHEY, CDR2 SVGAGI. In DNA, the CDR3 is TGTGCCAGCAGTTACTCGGGGACAGATAATTCACCCCTCCACTTT. This encodes CASSYSGTDNSPLHF.

The rearrangement uses TRBV9 and TRBJ1-2; 7 bases map to TRBD1. J lost 6 bases, V lost 0 bases, and 5 bases had no gene match. The CDR3 has 14 residues. Germline CDR1 and CDR2: SGDLS and YYNGEE. The CDR3 loop reads CASSVGTGAHGYTF. CDR3 nucleotides: TGTGCCAGCAGCGTAGGAACAGGGGCGCATGGCTACACCTTC. The whole variable domain, remainder taken from reference TRBV9 and TRBJ1-2, is DSGVTQTPKHLITATGQRVTLRCSPRSGDLSVYWYQQSLDQGLQFLIQYYNGEERAKGNILERFSAQQFPDLHSELNLSSLELGDSALYFCASSVGTGAHGYTFGSGTRLTVV.

The J gene is TRBJ2-5, the V gene TRBV5-1, with TRBD2 identical over 9 bases. The V and J ends lost 0 bases and 3 bases, in that order; junction bases with no gene match: 3. The CDR3 consists of 15 residues. Germline loops: CDR1 SGHRS, CDR2 YFSETQ. The CDR3 loop is CASSLGSSGEETQYF. The CDR3 DNA is TGCGCCAGCAGCTTGGGTTCTAGCGGGGAAGAGACCCAGTACTTC.

This sequence joins TRBV29-1 and TRBJ1-2, with D possibly matching TRBD1 (6 bases). V was cut by 7 bases and J by 7 bases, with 16 bases left in between. In germline, CDR1 is SQVTM, CDR2 ANQGSEA. This CDR3 comprises 12 residues. The DNA of the CDR3 is TGCAGCGCCAAAGGGGTAGGGGGTGGCTACACCTTC. Translating it yields CSAKGVGGGYTF.

The V call is TRBV29-1, the J call TRBJ2-1, with D possibly being TRBD1 (5 bases). The CDR3 runs 14 residues. Germline V lookup: CDR1 SQVTM, CDR2 ANQGSEA. V shed 4 bases and J shed 5 bases, with 15 bases lying between them. The CDR3 loop reads CSVVFGAGNNEQFF. CDR3 nucleotide sequence: TGCAGCGTTGTATTTGGGGCTGGAAACAATGAGCAGTTCTTC.

The CDR3 region has the DNA TGTGCCAGCAGTGAAGCGCACGGCAGGGGGCGGGACACTGAAGCTTTCTTT. This encodes CASSEAHGRGRDTEAFF. The V and J genes are TRBV6-1 and TRBJ1-1, with 8 bases identical to TRBD1. V lost 0 bases and J lost 3; bases outside the gene matches: 9. In germline, CDR1 is MNHNS, CDR2 SASEGT. The CDR3 spans 17 residues.